The source of this TCR beta chain is a study of shared clonotypes between healthy human individuals. The method was immunoSEQ multiplex PCR; TCRdb's version includes in-frame clones alone and lacks a portion of them. The table includes about 1 million clones, under 80% detected once. Germline V lookup: CDR1 LGHNA, CDR2 YNFKEQ. There are 17 residues in the CDR3. V was pared by 0 bases and J by 8 bases, with 11 bases of the junction left unmatched. Only a few counts were recorded for this clone. The rearrangement links TRBV4-2 to TRBJ2-1; 9 nucleotides line up with TRBD2. This clonotype originated in a man between 18 and 35 years old in good health. The specimen sequenced was memory CD4+ T cells sorted from blood. Subset of the sample: CD45RA-negative fraction. The CDR3 coding sequence is TGTGCCAGCAGCCAAGAGGGAGGGGCTAGCGGGGAGGATGAGCAGTTCTTC. It specifies CASSQEGGASGEDEQFF.